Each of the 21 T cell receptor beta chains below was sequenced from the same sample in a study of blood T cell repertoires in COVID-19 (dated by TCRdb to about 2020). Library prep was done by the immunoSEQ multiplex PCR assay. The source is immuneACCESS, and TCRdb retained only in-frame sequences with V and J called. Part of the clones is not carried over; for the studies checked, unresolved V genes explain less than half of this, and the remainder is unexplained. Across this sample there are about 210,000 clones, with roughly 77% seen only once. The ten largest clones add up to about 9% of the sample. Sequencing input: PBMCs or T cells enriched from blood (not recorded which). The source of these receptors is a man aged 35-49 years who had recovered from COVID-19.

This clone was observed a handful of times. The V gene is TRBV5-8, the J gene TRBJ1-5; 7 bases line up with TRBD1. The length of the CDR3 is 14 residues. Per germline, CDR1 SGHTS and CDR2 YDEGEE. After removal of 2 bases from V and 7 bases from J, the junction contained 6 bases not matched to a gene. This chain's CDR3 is CASSFETGRQPQHF. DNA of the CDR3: TGTGCCAGCAGCTTTGAGACAGGGCGGCAGCCCCAGCATTTT.

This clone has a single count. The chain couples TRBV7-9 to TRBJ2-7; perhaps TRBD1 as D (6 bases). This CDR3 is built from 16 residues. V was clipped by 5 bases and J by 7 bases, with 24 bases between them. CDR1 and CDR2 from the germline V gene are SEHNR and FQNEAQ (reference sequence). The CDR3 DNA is TGTGCCAGCAGCCATACCCCGGACAGCTTCCTGGGGGAGCAGTACTTC. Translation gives CASSHTPDSFLGEQYF. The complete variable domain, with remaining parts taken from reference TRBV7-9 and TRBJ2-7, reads DTGVSQNPRHKITKRGQNVTFRCDPISEHNRLYWYRQTLGQGPEFLTYFQNEAQLEKSRLLSDRFSAERPKGSFSTLEIQRTEQGDSAMYLCASSHTPDSFLGEQYFGPGTRLTVT.

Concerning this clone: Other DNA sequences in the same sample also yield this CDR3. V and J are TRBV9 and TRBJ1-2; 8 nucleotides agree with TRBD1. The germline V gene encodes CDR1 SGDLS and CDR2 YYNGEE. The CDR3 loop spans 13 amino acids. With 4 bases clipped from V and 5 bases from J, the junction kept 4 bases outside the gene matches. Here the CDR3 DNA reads TGTGCCAGCAGCCCCGGACAGGGATATGGCTACACCTTC. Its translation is CASSPGQGYGYTF. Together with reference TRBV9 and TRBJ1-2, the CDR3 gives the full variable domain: DSGVTQTPKHLITATGQRVTLRCSPRSGDLSVYWYQQSLDQGLQFLIQYYNGEERAKGNILERFSAQQFPDLHSELNLSSLELGDSALYFCASSPGQGYGYTFGSGTRLTVV.

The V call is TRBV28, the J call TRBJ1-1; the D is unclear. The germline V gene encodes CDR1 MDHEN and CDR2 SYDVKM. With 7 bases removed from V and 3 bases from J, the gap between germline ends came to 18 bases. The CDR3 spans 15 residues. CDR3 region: CASIKAGLIHTEAFF. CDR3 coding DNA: TGTGCCAGCATCAAGGCAGGCCTTATACACACTGAAGCTTTCTTT.

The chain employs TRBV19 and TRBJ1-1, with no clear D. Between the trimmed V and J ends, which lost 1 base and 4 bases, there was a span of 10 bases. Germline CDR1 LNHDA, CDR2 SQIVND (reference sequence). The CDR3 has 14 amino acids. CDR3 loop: CASSIGRFSTEAFF. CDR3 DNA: TGTGCCAGTAGTATAGGCAGGTTCAGCACTGAAGCTTTCTTT.

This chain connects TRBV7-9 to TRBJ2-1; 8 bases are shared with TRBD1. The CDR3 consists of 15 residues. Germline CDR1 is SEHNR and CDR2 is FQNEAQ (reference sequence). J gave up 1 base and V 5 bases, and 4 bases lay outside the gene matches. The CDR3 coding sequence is TGTGCCAGCAGCGCCGGACAGGGATCCTACAATGAGCAGTTCTTC. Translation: CASSAGQGSYNEQFF.

For the CDR3, the DNA is TGCGCCAGCAGCTTGGCCGGGACAACTCCTCAGGGCGGCTACACCTTC. It encodes CASSLAGTTPQGGYTF. The V gene is TRBV5-1, the J gene TRBJ1-2; TRBD1 is a possible D gene (6 bases). Trimming shortened V by 0 bases and J by 8 bases, and 20 bases separated the two germline ends. This CDR3 contains 16 residues. CDR1 and CDR2 from the germline V gene are SGHRS and YFSETQ.

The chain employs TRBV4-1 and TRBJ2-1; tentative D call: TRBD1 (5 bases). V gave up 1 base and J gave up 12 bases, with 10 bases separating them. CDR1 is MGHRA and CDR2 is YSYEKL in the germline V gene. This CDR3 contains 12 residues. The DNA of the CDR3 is TGCGCCAGCAGCCAAGGATCAGGGTCGCAGTTCTTC. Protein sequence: CASSQGSGSQFF.

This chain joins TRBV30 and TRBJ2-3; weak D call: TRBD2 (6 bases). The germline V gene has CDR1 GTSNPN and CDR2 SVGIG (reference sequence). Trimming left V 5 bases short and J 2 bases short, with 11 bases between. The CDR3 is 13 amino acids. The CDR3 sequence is CAWGRRNTDTQYF. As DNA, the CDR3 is TGTGCCTGGGGGAGGAGAAACACAGATACGCAGTATTTT.

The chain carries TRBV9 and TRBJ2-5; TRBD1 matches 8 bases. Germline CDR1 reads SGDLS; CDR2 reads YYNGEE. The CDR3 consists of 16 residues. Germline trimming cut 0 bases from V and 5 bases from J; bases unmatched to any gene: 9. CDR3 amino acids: CASSVAQGTGRETQYF. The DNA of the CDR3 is TGTGCCAGCAGCGTAGCTCAAGGGACAGGCAGGGAGACCCAGTACTTC.

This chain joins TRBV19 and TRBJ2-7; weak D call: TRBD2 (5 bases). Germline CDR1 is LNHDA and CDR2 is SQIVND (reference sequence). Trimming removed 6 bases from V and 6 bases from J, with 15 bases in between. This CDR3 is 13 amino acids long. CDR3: CASRGDNSGEQYF. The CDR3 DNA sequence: TGTGCCAGTAGGGGAGACAACTCAGGCGAGCAGTACTTC.

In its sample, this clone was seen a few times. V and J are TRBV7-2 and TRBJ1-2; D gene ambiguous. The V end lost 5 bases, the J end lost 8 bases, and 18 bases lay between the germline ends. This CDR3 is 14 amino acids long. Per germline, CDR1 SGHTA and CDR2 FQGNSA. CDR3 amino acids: CASSKRGLVEGYTF. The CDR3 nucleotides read TGTGCCAGCAGCAAGCGGGGTTTAGTTGAGGGCTACACCTTC.

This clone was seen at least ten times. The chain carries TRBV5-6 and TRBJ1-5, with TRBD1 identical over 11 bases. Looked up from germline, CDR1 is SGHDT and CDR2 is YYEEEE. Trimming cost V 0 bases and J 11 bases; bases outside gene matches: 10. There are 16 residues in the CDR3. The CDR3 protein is CASSLAGQGASKTQHF. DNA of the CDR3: TGTGCCAGCAGCTTGGCCGGACAGGGGGCGAGTAAGACCCAGCATTTT. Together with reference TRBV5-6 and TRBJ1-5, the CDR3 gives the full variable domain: DAGVTQSPTHLIKTRGQQVTLRCSPKSGHDTVSWYQQALGQGPQFIFQYYEEEERQRGNFPDRFSGHQFPNYSSELNVNALLLGDSALYLCASSLAGQGASKTQHFGDGTRLSIL.

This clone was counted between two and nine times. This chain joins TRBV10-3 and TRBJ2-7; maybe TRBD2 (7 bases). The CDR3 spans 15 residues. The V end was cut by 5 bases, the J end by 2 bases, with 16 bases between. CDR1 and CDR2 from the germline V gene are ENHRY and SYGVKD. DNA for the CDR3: TGTGCCATCAGTCGGGCTACGGGGGGCACCTACGAGCAGTACTTC. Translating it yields CAISRATGGTYEQYF.

CDR3 loop: CATSDGGQGRKNTEAFF. The CDR3 region has the DNA TGTGCCACCAGTGATGGGGGACAGGGAAGGAAGAACACTGAAGCTTTCTTT. The chain has TRBV24-1 and TRBJ1-1; 9 positions match TRBD1. This CDR3 has 17 amino acids. V gave up 3 bases and J gave up 1 base; unmatched junction bases: 8. Germline V gene sequence: CDR1 KGHDR, CDR2 SFDVKD.

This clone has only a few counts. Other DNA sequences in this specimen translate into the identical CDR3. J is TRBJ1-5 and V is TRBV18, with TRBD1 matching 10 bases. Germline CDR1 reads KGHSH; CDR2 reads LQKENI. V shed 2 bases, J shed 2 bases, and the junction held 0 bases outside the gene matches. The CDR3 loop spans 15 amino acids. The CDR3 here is CASSPGTGGNQPQHF. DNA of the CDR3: TGTGCCAGCTCACCAGGGACAGGGGGCAATCAGCCCCAGCATTTT.

CDR3 amino acids: CAWVPGGAGANVLTF. CDR3 DNA sequence: TGTGCCTGGGTACCGGGGGGCGCCGGGGCCAACGTCCTGACTTTC. The rearrangement links TRBV30 to TRBJ2-6; D perhaps matches TRBD2 (7 bases). With 5 bases removed from V and 4 bases from J, the gap between germline ends came to 15 bases. CDR3 length: 15 residues. The germline gives CDR1 GTSNPN, CDR2 SVGIG (reference sequence).

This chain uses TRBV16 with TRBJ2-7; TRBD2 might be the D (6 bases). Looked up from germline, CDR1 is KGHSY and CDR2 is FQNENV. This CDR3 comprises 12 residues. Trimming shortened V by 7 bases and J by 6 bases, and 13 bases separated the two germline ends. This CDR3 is CASTEIGGEQYF. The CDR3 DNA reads TGTGCCAGCACCGAAATCGGGGGCGAGCAGTACTTC.

This CDR3 is CASSFYRTDYNEQFF. The CDR3 DNA reads TGTGCCAGCAGCTTTTACAGGACAGATTACAATGAGCAGTTCTTC. This chain joins TRBV7-9 and TRBJ2-1, with D maybe TRBD1 (6 bases). Germline V gene sequence: CDR1 SEHNR, CDR2 FQNEAQ (reference sequence). V lost 3 bases and J 4 bases, leaving 13 bases between the germline ends. The CDR3 is 15 residues long.

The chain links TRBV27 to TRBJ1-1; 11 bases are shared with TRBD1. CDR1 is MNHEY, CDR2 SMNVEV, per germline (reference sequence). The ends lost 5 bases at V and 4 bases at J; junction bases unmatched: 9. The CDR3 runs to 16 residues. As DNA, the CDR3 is TGTGCCAGCAGTCTCGGACAGGGGGCTATGGGCACTGAAGCTTTCTTT. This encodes CASSLGQGAMGTEAFF.

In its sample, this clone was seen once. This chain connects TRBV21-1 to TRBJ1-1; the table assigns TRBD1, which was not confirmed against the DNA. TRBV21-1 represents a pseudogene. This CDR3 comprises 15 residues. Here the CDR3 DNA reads TGTGCCACCGTACCGACGGGACAAACGAACACTGAAGCTTTCTTT. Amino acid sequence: CATVPTGQTNTEAFF.